This T cell receptor beta chain is from a study of T cells after yellow fever vaccination. In making TCR cDNA, 5'RACE template switching added a universal primer site and UMIs to it. MiXCR, run by TCRdb on the 5' RACE reads, gives a single entry per CDR3 protein. Here the sample spans about 360,000 distinct CDR3 sequences, 6.2% being singletons. Study conclusions and caveats: At around 96% for CD4 and roughly 87% for CD8, most primary-vaccination clones showed up again after the booster. Bulk-population clonotypes that are abundant could appear as contaminants in FACS-sorted repertoires. Peaking on day 5 versus 15, the secondary response was faster but weaker.

This clonotype came up many times. Its specificity is not known. The material was PBMCs, obtained 5 days after the yellow fever booster vaccination. The receptor comes from a man younger than 40 who received the YFV17D yellow fever vaccine.

The CDR3 DNA reads TGTGCCATCAGGACGGGACAGGACGAAAAACTGTTTTTT. This codes for CAIRTGQDEKLFF. The chain carries TRBV10-3 and TRBJ1-4; TRBD1 matches 8 bases. With V trimmed by 6 bases and J by 8 bases, 5 bases remained unmatched. The length of the CDR3 is 13 residues. Germline assignment: CDR1 ENHRY and CDR2 SYGVKD.